This T cell receptor (beta chain) was captured by sequencing in a study of blood T cell repertoires in COVID-19 (TCRdb year 2020). Context from the whole study: Samples covering the acute and convalescent phases of COVID-19 were provided by collaborators in the United States, Italy and Spain. Where available, HLA class I and class II types were obtained from metadata supplied by the sample provider rather than from assay-based typing. The repertoires were released in a freely available public database meant as a resource for research on the immune response to SARS-CoV-2. Samples were obtained from the ongoing ImmuneRACE study (first 160 participants) and from 1,000 to 1,500 subjects provided by 6 global collaborators. The prospective study material was composed of cDNA or gDNA derived from T cells, B-cell-depleted T cells, or PBMCs. Subjects who had been exposed to COVID-19, were actively infected with it, or had recovered from it provided the deeply sampled blood TCRbeta repertoires that made up the dataset. Sample metadata almost always included a de-identified subject ID, COVID-19 status, age in years and sex.

TCRbeta CDR3 regions were amplified from genomic DNA by means of the immunoSEQ Assay, a bias-controlled multiplex PCR. In the original analysis: Nucleated cell counts per sample were estimated from amplification of reference gene primers within the assay. Sequence reads were collapsed and filtered to measure the absolute abundance of every unique TCRbeta CDR3 rearrangement. For each sample, productive Simpson clonality was calculated as the square root of Simpson's diversity index across productive rearrangements. Drawn from immuneACCESS, this table holds only the in-frame rearrangements with V and J called that TCRdb kept. Clones are partly lost; checked studies trace under half to an unresolved V gene and leave the rest unexplained. V and J calls and clone size are given by that table; D and trimming were obtained from the DNA. This sample has about 220,000 clones in its table, and 82% of those were observed once. 3% to 4% of the sample is in the top ten clones.

The study at large found these results: The amount of clinical and demographic metadata varied by source and participant and was provided uncurated.

The collaborating institutions used their own protocols to collect whole blood in K2EDTA tubes. For TCRbeta analysis, collaborators shipped samples as frozen whole blood, isolated PBMCs, or DNA extracted from either of those sample types. This clone was seen more than once but under ten times. Its antigen is unknown. Base qualities are not recorded, but no much larger clone differs from it by a single base. This receptor was identified in a woman older than 75 with acute or convalescent COVID-19. Sample: peripheral blood.

The nucleotide sequence is given as TGTGCCAGCAGTCGGGAGAGACACACTGAAGCTTTCTTT. This is translated as CASSRERHTEAFF. The sequence links TRBV6-4 to TRBJ1-1; no D segment can be confidently identified. Including the terminal cysteine and phenylalanine, the CDR3 comprises 13 residues. This entry keeps only the CDR3 DNA: 39 bases, framed from base 1. Trimming costs V 5 bases and J 3 bases, and their ends lie 10 bases apart. Looking up the germline V gene yields CDR1 MRHNA and CDR2 SNTAGT.